This TCR beta chain is drawn from a study of T cells in Graves' hyperthyroidism and ophthalmopathy. Trimming removed 0 bases from V and 1 base from J, with 9 bases in between. Germline V gene sequence: CDR1 MNHEY, CDR2 SMNVEV (reference sequence). This CDR3 comprises 15 residues. TCR beta CDR3 sequences were amplified from RNA transcripts. HTBI primers were used for first-round RT-PCR of the TCR CDR3. TCRdb fed the multiplex PCR reads into MiXCR, producing one record per CDR3 protein. The sample has about 290,000 distinct CDR3 sequences, over 12% seen once. Findings of the study overall: Blood also carried most thyroid clonotypes expanded above 0.001.

This clonotype was observed many times. Its target is unknown. The study collected blood at first hyperthyroidism diagnosis, before any ophthalmopathy symptoms arose. The PBMCs were sourced from fresh peripheral blood (approximately 10 ml). V is TRBV27 and J is TRBJ1-1; D not certain. This TCR was sampled from a woman aged 50 to 60 with Graves' hyperthyroidism that later progressed to Graves' ophthalmopathy. The source material was blood. As DNA, the CDR3 is TGTGCCAGCAGTTTATCGAATGTTGGGAACACTGAAGCTTTCTTT. This sequence encodes CASSLSNVGNTEAFF.